This TCR beta chain was profiled in a study of identical twins. This clonotype appeared a few times. The V end was cut by 6 bases, the J end by 0 bases, with 14 bases between. This CDR3 is built from 16 residues. TCRdb processed the 5' RACE reads anew with MiXCR; each CDR3 protein has one entry. The sample shows under 800,000 distinct CDR3 sequences, around 20% of them seen only once. In addition, the sample was reused for a study of T cells expressing NK-cell markers.

This sequence joins TRBV12-3 or TRBV12-4 and TRBJ1-4; D perhaps matches TRBD1 (6 bases). The origin of this receptor is a young woman in good health. The sequencing sample was made of PBMCs. This chain's CDR3 is CASSLEDSSTNEKLFF. As DNA, the CDR3 is TGTGCCAGCAGCCTAGAGGACAGCTCAACTAATGAAAAACTGTTTTTT.